The rows below give T cell receptor beta chains drawn from one sample of a study of siplizumab effects on memory and regulatory T cells. The method was immunoSEQ multiplex PCR; TCRdb's version includes in-frame clones alone and lacks a portion of them. Here the sample spans 90,000 to 150,000 clones, roughly 93% being singletons. The sample was non-Treg CD4+ T cells sorted from blood. All receptors come from a human donor in good health. The CDR3 runs from the conserved cysteine through the conserved F or W. Fields, in order: CDR3 DNA, CDR3 protein, CDR3 length, D gene, J gene, V gene, clone size. D genes are given only for firm matches. Not every row has a clone size; where given, it reads once, few, many or a size class.

CDR3nt: TGTGCCAGCAGTGAAGAGGTCAGGGGAGAGGGCTACACCTTC; CDR3aa: CASSEEVRGEGYTF; len: 14; d_gene: NA; j_gene: TRBJ1-2; v_gene: TRBV2; abundance: once
CDR3nt: TGTGCCATCAGTAACAGGGACAATCAGCCCCAGCATTTT; CDR3aa: CAISNRDNQPQHF; len: 13; d_gene: NA; j_gene: TRBJ1-5; v_gene: TRBV10-3; abundance: NA
CDR3nt: TGTGCCAGTAGTAGACAGACCGGGACAGTTGCAACTAATGAAAAACTGTTTTTT; CDR3aa: CASSRQTGTVATNEKLFF; len: 18; d_gene: TRBD1; j_gene: TRBJ1-4; v_gene: TRBV19; abundance: NA
CDR3nt: TGTGCCAGCACCACCCGGACCGAATCCTACGAGCAGTACTTC; CDR3aa: CASTTRTESYEQYF; len: 14; d_gene: NA; j_gene: TRBJ2-7; v_gene: TRBV7-2; abundance: NA
CDR3nt: TGCGCCAGCAGCGCCGACAGGTCTGGCTACACCTTC; CDR3aa: CASSADRSGYTF; len: 12; d_gene: NA; j_gene: TRBJ1-2; v_gene: TRBV5-1; abundance: NA
CDR3nt: TGCAGCACCCGTGTAGGGTCAAACACTGAAGCTTTCTTT; CDR3aa: CSTRVGSNTEAFF; len: 13; d_gene: NA; j_gene: TRBJ1-1; v_gene: TRBV29-1; abundance: NA
CDR3nt: TGTGCCAGTAGCCTCGGGACAGGTCCTAGGAATGAGCAGTTCTTC; CDR3aa: CASSLGTGPRNEQFF; len: 15; d_gene: TRBD1; j_gene: TRBJ2-1; v_gene: TRBV19; abundance: NA
CDR3nt: TGTGCCAGCAGCAAATGGTGTAACGGGGACAGGGGGGTCAGAAGCAATCAGCCCCAGCATTTT; CDR3aa: CASSKWCNGDRGVRSNQPQHF; len: 21; d_gene: NA; j_gene: TRBJ1-5; v_gene: TRBV21-1; abundance: once
CDR3nt: TGTGCCAGCAGTTGGGGACAAGGGTATGGCTACACCTTC; CDR3aa: CASSWGQGYGYTF; len: 13; d_gene: NA; j_gene: TRBJ1-2; v_gene: TRBV27; abundance: NA
CDR3nt: TGTGCCAGCAGCTTAGATCCAGGGGGCGGATTGACCCTCCACTTT; CDR3aa: CASSLDPGGGLTLHF; len: 15; d_gene: TRBD1; j_gene: TRBJ1-6; v_gene: TRBV7-2; abundance: once
CDR3nt: TGTGCCAGTAGTACGACCGAGAATTCACCCCTCCACTTT; CDR3aa: CASSTTENSPLHF; len: 13; d_gene: NA; j_gene: TRBJ1-6; v_gene: TRBV19; abundance: NA
CDR3nt: TGTGCCAGCAGTTACTCGAGGGGGGCGCCCGGCTACACCTTC; CDR3aa: CASSYSRGAPGYTF; len: 14; d_gene: NA; j_gene: TRBJ1-2; v_gene: TRBV6-6; abundance: NA
CDR3nt: TGTGCCAGCAGCGTAGGGGGAGGGACTAGCGAGCACAATGAGCAGTTCTTC; CDR3aa: CASSVGGGTSEHNEQFF; len: 17; d_gene: TRBD2; j_gene: TRBJ2-1; v_gene: TRBV9; abundance: NA
CDR3nt: TGCGCCAGCAGCAGGAGACTAGCGGGGGGACGTGGCCAAGAGACCCAGTACTTC; CDR3aa: CASSRRLAGGRGQETQYF; len: 18; d_gene: TRBD2; j_gene: TRBJ2-5; v_gene: TRBV4-3; abundance: NA
CDR3nt: TGTGCCACCAGCAGATACGGGGGGGGCGCGAGTTCCTACAATGAGCAGTTCTTC; CDR3aa: CATSRYGGGASSYNEQFF; len: 18; d_gene: TRBD2; j_gene: TRBJ2-1; v_gene: TRBV15; abundance: NA
CDR3nt: TGTGCCAGCAGCTTTCGACAGGACAATCAGCCCCAGCATTTT; CDR3aa: CASSFRQDNQPQHF; len: 14; d_gene: NA; j_gene: TRBJ1-5; v_gene: TRBV7-2; abundance: NA
CDR3nt: TGTGCCAGCAGTTCCGAGGGGCGGGCGACTTACGAGCAGTACTTC; CDR3aa: CASSSEGRATYEQYF; len: 15; d_gene: NA; j_gene: TRBJ2-7; v_gene: TRBV28; abundance: NA
CDR3nt: TGTGCCAGCAGTGAAGCGCCAGGGACCACAGATACGCAGTATTTT; CDR3aa: CASSEAPGTTDTQYF; len: 15; d_gene: NA; j_gene: TRBJ2-3; v_gene: TRBV2; abundance: NA
CDR3nt: TGTGCCAGCAGCTTCGCTAGCGGGGAAACAGATACGCAGTATTTT; CDR3aa: CASSFASGETDTQYF; len: 15; d_gene: TRBD2; j_gene: TRBJ2-3; v_gene: TRBV7-9; abundance: NA
CDR3nt: TGTGCCAGCAGCTCATGGGGGAGTGCTCAGCCCCAGCATTTT; CDR3aa: CASSSWGSAQPQHF; len: 14; d_gene: NA; j_gene: TRBJ1-5; v_gene: TRBV7-3; abundance: NA
CDR3nt: TGTGCCTGGAGAGTAACAGGGGGAACAGGGGCCAACGTCCTGACTTTC; CDR3aa: CAWRVTGGTGANVLTF; len: 16; d_gene: TRBD1; j_gene: TRBJ2-6; v_gene: TRBV30; abundance: NA
CDR3nt: TGTGCCAGCAGCCCAAGGACAGGGGGAATCTCTGGAAACACCATATATTTT; CDR3aa: CASSPRTGGISGNTIYF; len: 17; d_gene: TRBD1; j_gene: TRBJ1-3; v_gene: TRBV7-8; abundance: NA
CDR3nt: TGTGCCAGCAGCGGAGGGCAGGGGAGCCCTGGAAACACCATATATTTT; CDR3aa: CASSGGQGSPGNTIYF; len: 16; d_gene: NA; j_gene: TRBJ1-3; v_gene: TRBV5-5; abundance: NA
CDR3nt: TGTGCCAGCAGTTTATTAGGGGACGGAAATCAGCCCCAGCATTTT; CDR3aa: CASSLLGDGNQPQHF; len: 15; d_gene: NA; j_gene: TRBJ1-5; v_gene: TRBV28; abundance: NA
CDR3nt: TGTGCCAGCAGCCCGCAGGTAATGGTCACTGAAGCTTTCTTT; CDR3aa: CASSPQVMVTEAFF; len: 14; d_gene: NA; j_gene: TRBJ1-1; v_gene: TRBV7-2; abundance: NA
CDR3nt: TGTGCCATCAGTGCTGGGACGGACTCTCTAAAGCAGTACTTC; CDR3aa: CAISAGTDSLKQYF; len: 14; d_gene: NA; j_gene: TRBJ2-7; v_gene: TRBV10-3; abundance: NA
CDR3nt: TGCGCCAGCAGCCAAGGACAGTCAAACTATGGCTACACCTTC; CDR3aa: CASSQGQSNYGYTF; len: 14; d_gene: NA; j_gene: TRBJ1-2; v_gene: TRBV4-1; abundance: NA
CDR3nt: TGCACCAGCAGCCAAGGAGGAGGAACTAGCGGGGAAGTCTACAATGAGCAGTTCTTC; CDR3aa: CTSSQGGGTSGEVYNEQFF; len: 19; d_gene: NA; j_gene: TRBJ2-1; v_gene: TRBV1; abundance: once
CDR3nt: TGCGCCAGCAGCTTGGAGACAGGCAATCAGCCCCAGCATTTT; CDR3aa: CASSLETGNQPQHF; len: 14; d_gene: NA; j_gene: TRBJ1-5; v_gene: TRBV5-1; abundance: NA
CDR3nt: TGTGCCAGCTCACCAGGAAGAGGGGAGGCCGGGGAGCTGTTTTTT; CDR3aa: CASSPGRGEAGELFF; len: 15; d_gene: NA; j_gene: TRBJ2-2; v_gene: TRBV18; abundance: once
CDR3nt: TGTGCCAGCTCACCATTTCATGTATCCCCCTCCTACGAGCAGTACTTC; CDR3aa: CASSPFHVSPSYEQYF; len: 16; d_gene: NA; j_gene: TRBJ2-7; v_gene: TRBV18; abundance: NA
CDR3nt: TGTGCCAGCAGTAGCGTAGGGCACACAGATACGCAGTATTTT; CDR3aa: CASSSVGHTDTQYF; len: 14; d_gene: NA; j_gene: TRBJ2-3; v_gene: TRBV6-5; abundance: NA
CDR3nt: TGTGCCAGCAGTGTTTACGGGGGAACCGCTGGCTACACCTTC; CDR3aa: CASSVYGGTAGYTF; len: 14; d_gene: NA; j_gene: TRBJ1-2; v_gene: TRBV6-1; abundance: NA
CDR3nt: TGTGCCAGCAGTGTGGGACAGTTGGTGGAAAAACTGTTTTTT; CDR3aa: CASSVGQLVEKLFF; len: 14; d_gene: TRBD1; j_gene: TRBJ1-4; v_gene: TRBV2; abundance: NA
CDR3nt: TGTGCCAGCAGCTTAGCAACCACTGAAGCTTTCTTT; CDR3aa: CASSLATTEAFF; len: 12; d_gene: NA; j_gene: TRBJ1-1; v_gene: TRBV7-9; abundance: NA
CDR3nt: TGTGCCAGCAGCTTGGTACAGGGAGAAGGCTACACCTTC; CDR3aa: CASSLVQGEGYTF; len: 13; d_gene: NA; j_gene: TRBJ1-2; v_gene: TRBV5-8; abundance: NA
CDR3nt: TGTGCCAGCAGCTCGACAGGGGTGGACGGCTACACCTTC; CDR3aa: CASSSTGVDGYTF; len: 13; d_gene: TRBD1; j_gene: TRBJ1-2; v_gene: TRBV11-1; abundance: NA
CDR3nt: TGCAGTGCGCTACGAGGCAATGAGCAGTTCTTC; CDR3aa: CSALRGNEQFF; len: 11; d_gene: NA; j_gene: TRBJ2-1; v_gene: TRBV20-1; abundance: NA
CDR3nt: TGTGCCAGCAGTTTAAGCGGGGGCTCTGGGGCCAACGTCCTGACTTTC; CDR3aa: CASSLSGGSGANVLTF; len: 16; d_gene: TRBD2; j_gene: TRBJ2-6; v_gene: TRBV28; abundance: NA
CDR3nt: TGCAGCGTGGCGACAGGGGAGTGGACTGAAGCTTTCTTT; CDR3aa: CSVATGEWTEAFF; len: 13; d_gene: TRBD1; j_gene: TRBJ1-1; v_gene: TRBV29-1; abundance: NA
CDR3nt: TGCGCCAGCAGCCCCTTTAGAACGGGGGCCCCTCAAGAGACCCAGTACTTC; CDR3aa: CASSPFRTGAPQETQYF; len: 17; d_gene: NA; j_gene: TRBJ2-5; v_gene: TRBV5-1; abundance: NA
CDR3nt: TGCGCCAGCAGCGTCCGGAGTGAGCAGTTCTTC; CDR3aa: CASSVRSEQFF; len: 11; d_gene: NA; j_gene: TRBJ2-1; v_gene: TRBV4-1; abundance: NA
CDR3nt: TGTGCTAGTGGTTTGGTATCATCAGATACGCAGTATTTT; CDR3aa: CASGLVSSDTQYF; len: 13; d_gene: NA; j_gene: TRBJ2-3; v_gene: TRBV12-5; abundance: NA
CDR3nt: TGCAGCGTTGATTGGGCTCCTGGGAGATCTGGAAACACCATATATTTT; CDR3aa: CSVDWAPGRSGNTIYF; len: 16; d_gene: NA; j_gene: TRBJ1-3; v_gene: TRBV29-1; abundance: NA
CDR3nt: TGTGCCAGCGGGGGTTACAGCAATCAGCCCCAGCATTTT; CDR3aa: CASGGYSNQPQHF; len: 13; d_gene: NA; j_gene: TRBJ1-5; v_gene: TRBV6-6; abundance: NA
CDR3nt: TGTGCCAGCAGCCCGAGCTCAGACCCAGATACGCAGTATTTT; CDR3aa: CASSPSSDPDTQYF; len: 14; d_gene: NA; j_gene: TRBJ2-3; v_gene: TRBV7-3; abundance: NA
CDR3nt: TGTGCCAGCTCGAGAAGGGGAAATGAGCAGTTCTTC; CDR3aa: CASSRRGNEQFF; len: 12; d_gene: NA; j_gene: TRBJ2-1; v_gene: TRBV18; abundance: NA
CDR3nt: TGTGCCAGCAGCTCAAAAATGGGGACAGGACCTGGGGCCCAGTACTTC; CDR3aa: CASSSKMGTGPGAQYF; len: 16; d_gene: TRBD1; j_gene: TRBJ2-5; v_gene: TRBV7-9; abundance: NA
CDR3nt: TGTGCCAGCTCACAGAAAGGGACAGGCACAGATACGCAGTATTTT; CDR3aa: CASSQKGTGTDTQYF; len: 15; d_gene: TRBD1; j_gene: TRBJ2-3; v_gene: TRBV18; abundance: NA